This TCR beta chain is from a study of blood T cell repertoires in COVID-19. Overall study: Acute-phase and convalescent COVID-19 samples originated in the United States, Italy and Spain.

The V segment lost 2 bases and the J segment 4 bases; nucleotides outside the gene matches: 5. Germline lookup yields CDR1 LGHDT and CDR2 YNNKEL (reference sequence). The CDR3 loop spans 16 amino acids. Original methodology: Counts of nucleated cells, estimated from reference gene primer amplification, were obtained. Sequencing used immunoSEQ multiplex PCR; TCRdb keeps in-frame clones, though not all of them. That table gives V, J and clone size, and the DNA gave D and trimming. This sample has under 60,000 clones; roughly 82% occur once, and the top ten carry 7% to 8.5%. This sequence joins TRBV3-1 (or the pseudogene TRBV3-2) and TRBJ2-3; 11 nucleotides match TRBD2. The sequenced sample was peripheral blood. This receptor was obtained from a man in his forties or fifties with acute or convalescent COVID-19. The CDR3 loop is CASSQSGLAGADTQYF. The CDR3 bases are TGTGCCAGCAGCCAATCCGGACTAGCGGGCGCAGATACGCAGTATTTT.